This T cell receptor (beta chain) was retrieved from a study of CD8 T cells in ankylosing spondylitis. TCRdb reanalysed the 5' RACE reads using MiXCR and keeps one entry per CDR3 protein. This sample has 300,000 to 400,000 distinct CDR3 sequences, with around 15% found just once. This sequence originates from a male donor with ankylosing spondylitis or in good health (not recorded which). The sequenced sample was blood, either unsorted or a sorted T cell fraction (not recorded which).

For the CDR3, the DNA is TGCGCCAGCAGCCATGAGGTACAGGGAAGTGGCTACACCTTC. Amino acids: CASSHEVQGSGYTF. J is TRBJ1-2 and V is TRBV5-1, with a weak D call TRBD1 (6 bases). This CDR3 has 14 amino acids. Trimming cost V 4 bases and J 7 bases, with 17 bases left between them. Germline CDR1 and CDR2: SGHRS and YFSETQ.